This T cell receptor (beta chain) comes out of a study of memory CD4+ T cells and cytomegalovirus serostatus (dated by TCRdb to about 2019). Concerning the study at large: The cohort comprised about 35 healthy Belgian adults, 9 CMV seropositive and 24 CMV seronegative. The study sequenced CD4+ memory TCRbeta repertoires of a Belgian cohort with known cytomegalovirus serostatus to replicate a published TCR-based CMV serostatus classifier.

A FACSAria II was used to sort memory CD4+ T cells, defined as single viable CD3+CD4+CD8-CD45RO+ cells. To determine CMV serostatus, a Roche Elecsys assay was used that detects serum IgG against CMV pp150, pp28, p38 and p52. Following thawing, total CD4+ T cells were enriched through positive selection using CD4 magnetic microbeads. The samples came from a separate study whose specific focus was interrogating the CD4+ T cell memory repertoire. Peripheral blood mononuclear cells were isolated and cryopreserved according to standard operating procedures, and serum was stored at -80 degrees C. The staining relied on CD3-PerCP (BW264/56), CD4-APC (RPA-T4), CD45RO-PE (UCHT1) and CD8-Pacific Orange (3B5) antibodies, and Sytox blue was used to exclude non-viable cells. The paper's findings and limits, for the study overall: Only CD4+CD45RO+ memory cells were sequenced, in contrast to the original study, which included naive and memory CD4+ and CD8+ populations. On the Belgian cohort, the classifier built on the original framework reached a median bootstrapped AUC of roughly 0.96, with a 95% CI of 0.76-1.00. For predicting CMV serostatus, the median bootstrapped AUC was roughly 0.96 using the original framework and around 0.9 using a US-trained random forest. The results were interpreted as suggesting that the CMV-associated TCR signature is largely present in the CD4+ memory repertoire. Among the 150 or so previously reported CMV-associated TCRbeta sequences, some 62 showed up in the CD4+ memory repertoires, with each one found in between one and five individuals.

The CDR3 holds 14 amino acids from the cysteine to the phenylalanine. Left in the record is the CDR3 DNA by itself, 42 bases read in frame from the first base. Per the germline V gene, MDHEN is the CDR1 and SYDVKM is the CDR2. Relative to germline, V is 2 bases shorter and J is 4 bases shorter, with 11 bases between their ends. Concerning this clone: Its target antigen remains unknown. No base quality values were provided; no much bigger clone lies one nucleotide off.

The Quick-DNA Microprep Kit was used to extract genomic DNA from the sorted cells. Amplification of TCRbeta DNA was done with the immunoSEQ hsTCRbeta kit, following the protocol from the manufacturer. An Illumina MiSeq instrument was used to sequence the TCRbeta libraries. Per the authors' processing: After out-of-frame sequences were removed, 2.4 million or so distinct TCRbeta sequences remained, averaging roughly 67,000 per individual. Each individual was scored by the count of around 160 previously reported CMV-associated TCRbeta sequences and the total productive distinct TCRbeta count. A beta-binomial model was reimplemented in Python, and scikit-learn random forests with default parameters were trained on US cohort data. Classifier performance on the Belgian cohort was summarized as median AUC with percentile confidence intervals over 10,000 bootstrap iterations. TCRdb provides this immuneACCESS table in a form limited to in-frame rearrangements. Some clones are lacking; in checked studies, under half of them reflect an unresolved V gene, and why the rest are absent is not known. V, J and clone size are those of that table, while D and trimming were read from the DNA. This sample comprises some 25,000 clones, roughly 80% of them detected only once. Over 0.95% of the sample rests with the top ten.

The sequence links TRBV28 to TRBJ1-2, and TRBD1 may be the D gene, going by 6 matching bases. The clonotype originates from an adult in good health and CMV-seronegative. The sequencing input was memory CD4+ T cells from blood. The CDR3 corresponds to CASSLGQKIYGYTF. The DNA sequence is as follows: TGTGCCAGCAGTTTAGGACAGAAGATCTATGGCTACACCTTC.